This entry describes one T cell receptor beta chain. These data are taken from a study of blood T cell repertoires in COVID-19. Assay used: immunoSEQ multiplex PCR; TCRdb lists only in-frame clones, some missing. The data show approximately 250,000 clones, approximately 86% seen once. The germline V gene encodes CDR1 SGHDT and CDR2 YYEEEE. V was trimmed by 3 bases and J by 3 bases, leaving 16 bases between them. The CDR3 is made up of 16 amino acids. Sequences were obtained from peripheral blood. This clonotype originated in a man aged 18 to 30 with active or convalescent COVID-19. This chain links TRBV5-6 with TRBJ2-1; D perhaps matches TRBD1 (5 bases). The CDR3 protein is CASSSGPEGVYNEQFF. The CDR3 DNA sequence: TGTGCCAGCAGCTCAGGACCAGAAGGGGTCTACAATGAGCAGTTCTTC.